These 14 T cell receptor beta chains were sequenced from one sample in a study of shared clonotypes between healthy human individuals. CD8 cells regarded as naive lacked CD45RO, were positively chosen for CCR7, and omitted terminally differentiated effector memory CD45RA+ cells. TCRdb's table, derived via immunoSEQ multiplex PCR, lists solely in-frame clones and lacks some. The table shows some 2.1 million clones, with approximately 95% occurring only once. The specimen sequenced was naive CD8+ T cells sorted from blood. All receptors come from a man aged 18 to 30 in good health.

V gene TRBV4-3 combines with J gene TRBJ2-7, with D possibly matching TRBD1 (5 bases). The CDR3 consists of 14 residues. V lost 4 bases and J 3 bases, leaving 13 bases between the germline ends. Germline loops: CDR1 LGHNA, CDR2 YSLEER. The DNA of the CDR3 is TGCGCCAGCAGCCCCGGCCAGGGCCACTACGAGCAGTACTTC. Amino acids: CASSPGQGHYEQYF.

This clone appeared a single time. Other DNA sequences in the same sample also yield this CDR3. The rearrangement uses TRBV7-9 and TRBJ2-5; the match to TRBD2 covers 8 bases. After removal of 5 bases from V and 2 bases from J, the junction contained 7 bases not matched to a gene. This CDR3 is 15 amino acids long. The germline gives CDR1 SEHNR, CDR2 FQNEAQ (reference sequence). Written as DNA, the CDR3 is TGTGCCAGCAGCCCGGGGACTAGTGGGCAAGAGACCCAGTACTTC. The encoded protein is CASSPGTSGQETQYF.

The rearrangement joins TRBV20-1 to TRBJ2-1, with D uncertain. The V end was cut by 3 bases, the J end by 9 bases, with 9 bases between. CDR1 DFQATT and CDR2 SNEGSKA come from the germline V gene (reference sequence). The CDR3 has 11 residues. The CDR3 protein is CSARTSSEQFF. DNA of the CDR3: TGCAGTGCTAGGACAAGCAGTGAGCAGTTCTTC.

The chain employs TRBV2 and TRBJ1-4, with a tentative D call TRBD1 (5 bases). This CDR3 has 16 amino acids. In germline, CDR1 is SNHLY, CDR2 FYNNEI. V was cut by 4 bases and J by 4 bases, with 16 bases left in between. CDR3 region: CASSGDSRDNNEKLFF. The CDR3 DNA sequence: TGTGCCAGCAGTGGAGACAGTCGGGATAATAATGAAAAACTGTTTTTT.

This rearrangement joins TRBV10-3 to TRBJ1-1; 10 nucleotides line up with TRBD1. The CDR3 has 12 residues. V lost 11 bases and J lost 7; bases outside the gene matches: 7. CDR1 ENHRY and CDR2 SYGVKD come from the germline V gene. DNA of the CDR3: TGTGCCGCCGGGACAGGGGAAGGTGAAGCTTTCTTT. This sequence encodes CAAGTGEGEAFF.

The chain couples TRBV10-3 to TRBJ2-2, with D possibly matching TRBD1 (6 bases). The CDR3 loop spans 14 amino acids. Per the germline V gene, CDR1 is ENHRY and CDR2 is SYGVKD. V was pared by 3 bases and J by 7 bases, with 12 bases between. CDR3 nucleotides: TGTGCCATCAGTGAAGGACAGTCGGGCGGGGAGCTGTTTTTT. Its translation: CAISEGQSGGELFF.

Details on this clone: Other DNA sequences in the sample encode the same CDR3. The V call is TRBV27, the J call TRBJ2-7; 8 positions match TRBD1. CDR1 and CDR2 (germline): MNHEY, SMNVEV (reference sequence). The CDR3 is 14 residues long. V trimming: 3 bases; J trimming: 7 bases; junction bases outside the gene matches: 8. CDR3 nucleotides: TGTGCCAGCAGTTTTCTGCAGGGGGCCGGGGAGCAGTACTTC. Its protein product is CASSFLQGAGEQYF.

This sequence joins TRBV2 and TRBJ1-1; the match to TRBD1 covers 7 bases. The V gene end was trimmed by 10 bases and the J gene end by 2 bases; junction bases not matched to a gene: 16. The CDR3 is 16 residues long. Germline CDR1 reads SNHLY; CDR2 reads FYNNEI. CDR3 nucleotide sequence: TGTGCCACCAGGGGGGCCAGGACCGGGTTCAACACTGAAGCTTTCTTT. It yields the protein CATRGARTGFNTEAFF.

The chain recombines TRBV7-8 with TRBJ1-5, with D uncertain. The CDR3 loop spans 15 amino acids. V lost 6 bases to trimming and J lost 5 bases, with 17 bases between them. Germline CDR1 reads SGHVS; CDR2 reads FQNEAQ. The CDR3 spells CASSPVGFSDQPQHF. CDR3 DNA sequence: TGTGCCAGCAGTCCAGTGGGGTTCAGCGATCAGCCCCAGCATTTT.

The gene calls are TRBV9 and TRBJ2-1, with 7 bases fitting TRBD2. The CDR3 runs to 15 residues. Germline trimming cut 0 bases from V and 6 bases from J; bases unmatched to any gene: 6. Germline lookup yields CDR1 SGDLS and CDR2 YYNGEE. This CDR3 is CASSVDDGRINEQFF. DNA of the CDR3: TGTGCCAGCAGCGTAGACGACGGGAGGATCAATGAGCAGTTCTTC.

This clone has a single count. The rearrangement uses TRBV27 and TRBJ2-1; 12 bases are shared with TRBD2. CDR1 is MNHEY and CDR2 is SMNVEV in the germline V gene (reference sequence). The CDR3 length is 15 residues. Trimming cost V 8 bases and J 8 bases; bases outside gene matches: 10. The CDR3 reads CASRSSGRALDEQFF. CDR3 nucleotides: TGTGCCAGCCGCTCTAGCGGGAGGGCCTTGGATGAGCAGTTCTTC.

The chain's CDR3 is CASSASLVGGTDTQYF. CDR3 DNA: TGTGCCAGCAGCGCGTCTTTAGTGGGGGGCACAGATACGCAGTATTTT. V and J are TRBV9 and TRBJ2-3; D possibly uses TRBD1 or TRBD2 (5 bases each). In germline, CDR1 is SGDLS, CDR2 YYNGEE. This CDR3 is built from 16 residues. V was cut by 3 bases and J by 1 base, with 15 bases left in between.

The rearrangement joins TRBV11-2 to TRBJ2-1, with D perhaps TRBD2 (5 bases). The germline V and J ends were trimmed by 4 bases and 0 bases, with 16 bases remaining between them. The CDR3 has 17 residues. Germline CDR1 SGHAT, CDR2 FQNNGV. The DNA for the CDR3 is TGTGCCAGCAGCTCCCAGTTCGGGGTACCCTCCTACAATGAGCAGTTCTTC. This codes for CASSSQFGVPSYNEQFF.

V is TRBV27 and J is TRBJ2-7; 9 bases map to TRBD2. This CDR3 comprises 15 residues. With 6 bases clipped from V and 1 base from J, the junction kept 7 bases outside the gene matches. Germline CDR1 is MNHEY and CDR2 is SMNVEV (reference sequence). CDR3 amino acids: CASRGGGALSYEQYF. The DNA for the CDR3 is TGTGCCAGCAGAGGCGGGGGGGCGCTTTCCTACGAGCAGTACTTC.